These 23 T cell receptor beta chains came from one sample sequenced in a study of blood T cell repertoires in COVID-19. Repertoires were generated with immunoSEQ multiplex PCR, while TCRdb's copy carries only in-frame clones and drops some. The sample has about 400,000 clones, 85% to 90% seen once. What was sequenced was peripheral blood. The receptors stem from a human donor in a cohort sampled during active COVID-19.

The sample holds one count of this clone. J is TRBJ1-5 and V is TRBV6-6; possible D gene TRBD1, 6 bases. Germline CDR1 reads MNHNY; CDR2 reads SVGAGI (reference sequence). With 6 bases removed from V and 4 bases from J, the gap between germline ends came to 10 bases. The CDR3 has 13 residues. The CDR3 DNA follows: TGTGCCAGCAGGACACAGGGAAATCAGCCCCAGCATTTT. Amino acid sequence: CASRTQGNQPQHF.

The gene calls are TRBV7-2 and TRBJ2-7; 12 bases line up with TRBD2. The CDR3 spans 15 residues. The J segment lost 7 bases and the V segment lost 5 bases, leaving 9 bases of the junction unmatched. Germline CDR1 is SGHTA and CDR2 is FQGNSA. The CDR3 here is CASSRSSGGAQEQYF. For the CDR3, the DNA is TGTGCCAGCAGCCGCTCTAGCGGGGGGGCGCAAGAGCAGTACTTC. Drawing the rest from reference TRBV7-2 and TRBJ2-7, the complete variable domain is GAGVSQSPSNKVTEKGKDVELRCDPISGHTALYWYRQSLGQGLEFLIYFQGNSAPDKSGLPSDRFSAERTGGSVSTLTIQRTQQEDSAVYLCASSRSSGGAQEQYFGPGTRLTVT.

This chain links TRBV7-3 with TRBJ2-2; D is undetermined. CDR1 is SGHTA and CDR2 is FQGTGA in the germline V gene. The CDR3 contains 15 residues. V lost 1 base, J lost 3 bases, and 9 bases lay in between. As DNA, the CDR3 is TGTGCCAGCAGCTTAAGCCAGGATCACACCGGGGAGCTGTTTTTT. Amino acids: CASSLSQDHTGELFF.

The chain carries TRBV19 and TRBJ1-2; unclear D gene. The CDR3 has 14 amino acids. In germline, CDR1 is LNHDA, CDR2 SQIVND (reference sequence). V was shortened by 3 bases and J by 4 bases, with 12 bases between the two germline ends. CDR3 sequence reads: CASSIERDFYGYTF. In DNA, the CDR3 is TGTGCCAGTAGTATTGAGAGGGATTTCTATGGCTACACCTTC.

The rearrangement links TRBV19 to TRBJ2-3, with 9 bases aligning to TRBD2. There are 17 residues in the CDR3. The germline CDR1 and CDR2 sequences are LNHDA and SQIVND (reference sequence). With 2 bases clipped from V and 6 bases from J, the junction kept 12 bases outside the gene matches. The CDR3 DNA reads TGTGCCAGTAGTATAAAAGGACGTCTAGCGGGGCTTGATACGCAGTATTTT. Translated: CASSIKGRLAGLDTQYF.

V and J are TRBV6-5 and TRBJ2-5, with a weak D call TRBD2 (5 bases). V was shortened by 8 bases and J by 8 bases, with 15 bases between the two germline ends. Germline V gene data show CDR1 as MNHEY and CDR2 as SVGAGI. This CDR3 has 12 residues. The CDR3 region has the DNA TGTGCCAGCTGTAGCGAGGGAGTCACCCAGTACTTC. It codes for CASCSEGVTQYF.

This chain connects TRBV5-1 to TRBJ2-7, with TRBD2 matching over 9 bases. From germline, CDR1 is SGHRS and CDR2 YFSETQ. The CDR3 has 15 residues. The V gene end was trimmed by 2 bases and the J gene end by 2 bases; junction bases not matched to a gene: 5. The CDR3 sequence is CASSLTSGSTYEQYF. The DNA of the CDR3 is TGCGCCAGCAGCTTAACTAGCGGGTCTACCTACGAGCAGTACTTC.

The chain uses TRBV27 and TRBJ1-6; D not resolved. Germline V gives CDR1 MNHEY, CDR2 SMNVEV (reference sequence). The length of the CDR3 is 15 residues. The V end lost 2 bases, the J end lost 8 bases, and 13 bases lay between the germline ends. The CDR3 sequence: CASSLRQAGDSPLHF. CDR3 nucleotide sequence: TGTGCCAGCAGTTTAAGGCAGGCCGGGGATTCACCCCTCCACTTT.

Note on this clone: Other DNA sequences from this sample encode an identical CDR3 as well. The chain recombines TRBV11-2 with TRBJ2-5, with 7 positions matching TRBD2. V was clipped by 1 base and J by 1 base; unmatched bases: 0. This CDR3 is 14 amino acids long. Germline CDR1 SGHAT, CDR2 FQNNGV. The CDR3: CASSLGGGQETQYF. Written as DNA, the CDR3 is TGTGCCAGCAGCTTAGGGGGGGGCCAAGAGACCCAGTACTTC.

The V call is TRBV10-3, the J call TRBJ1-5; possibly TRBD1 for D (6 bases). The germline CDR1 and CDR2 sequences are ENHRY and SYGVKD. The ends were cut back, 6 bases at V and 4 bases at J, with 25 bases in the middle. The CDR3 runs to 18 residues. The CDR3, as DNA: TGTGCCATCAGCCTCATGAGGTACAGGGCGGTGGGTAATCAGCCCCAGCATTTT. Amino acid sequence: CAISLMRYRAVGNQPQHF.

V usage is TRBV2 and J usage is TRBJ1-3, with D hard to call. The CDR3 has 13 residues. Between the trimmed V and J ends, which lost 7 bases and 0 bases, there was a span of 7 bases. Per germline, CDR1 SNHLY and CDR2 FYNNEI. Here the CDR3 DNA reads TGTGCCAGCACCAGAGGCTCTGGAAACACCATATATTTT. Its protein is CASTRGSGNTIYF.

This chain joins TRBV13 and TRBJ2-1; D might be TRBD2 (5 bases). The V end lost 3 bases, the J end lost 8 bases, and 11 bases lay between the germline ends. CDR1 and CDR2 from the germline V gene are PRHDT and FYEKMQ (reference sequence). This CDR3 contains 13 residues. The CDR3 coding sequence is TGTGCCAGCAGCTTCCTAGCTTTCGATGAGCAGTTCTTC. Translation: CASSFLAFDEQFF.

This clone was observed a handful of times. The V gene is TRBV5-1, the J gene TRBJ1-2; possibly TRBD1 for D (5 bases). Germline CDR1 is SGHRS and CDR2 is YFSETQ. The CDR3 runs to 15 residues. V shed 0 bases and J shed 4 bases, with 13 bases lying between them. The CDR3: CASSLAETETYGYTF. The CDR3 nucleotides are TGCGCCAGCAGCTTGGCGGAGACAGAGACCTATGGCTACACCTTC. The full variable domain, its missing parts supplied by reference TRBV5-1 and TRBJ1-2, is KAGVTQTPRYLIKTRGQQVTLSCSPISGHRSVSWYQQTPGQGLQFLFEYFSETQRNKGNFPGRFSGRQFSNSRSEMNVSTLELGDSALYLCASSLAETETYGYTFGSGTRLTVV.

This clone was found a few times. Additional DNA sequences in this sample encode the identical CDR3. V is TRBV6-1 and J is TRBJ1-1, with 9 bases matching TRBD1. V lost 3 bases and J lost 1; bases outside the gene matches: 0. This CDR3 is built from 14 residues. The germline gives CDR1 MNHNS, CDR2 SASEGT. The CDR3 here is CASSEGQGNTEAFF. CDR3 in DNA: TGTGCCAGCAGTGAGGGACAGGGGAACACTGAAGCTTTCTTT.

This clone was recorded once. This rearrangement joins TRBV4-2 to TRBJ2-2, with TRBD2 identical over 12 bases. Germline trimming cut 3 bases from V and 2 bases from J; bases unmatched to any gene: 7. The CDR3 spans 18 residues. Germline lookup yields CDR1 LGHNA and CDR2 YNFKEQ. CDR3 DNA sequence: TGTGCCAGCAGCCAGCGGACTAGCGGGATAACAAACACCGGGGAGCTGTTTTTT. Translated, it gives CASSQRTSGITNTGELFF.

There are a few counts of this clone. V and J are TRBV30 and TRBJ1-4, with 7 bases that match TRBD1. CDR3 length equals 14 residues. Germline V lookup: CDR1 GTSNPN, CDR2 SVGIG (reference sequence). V gave up 2 bases and J gave up 4 bases; unmatched junction bases: 4. CDR3 sequence (DNA): TGTGCCTGGAGTCTGACAGGGAATAATGAAAAACTGTTTTTT. Encoded protein: CAWSLTGNNEKLFF.

The chain joins TRBV5-4 to TRBJ2-3; TRBD2 is a possible D gene (5 bases). This CDR3 has 15 residues. Germline CDR1 SGHNT, CDR2 YYREEE (reference sequence). V was clipped by 0 bases and J by 10 bases, with 18 bases between them. CDR3 nucleotide sequence: TGTGCCAGCAGCTTGGGCGGAGGAGGTGGTGGGGCGCAGTATTTT. This codes for CASSLGGGGGGAQYF.

CDR3 sequence (DNA): TGTGCCAGCAGCTTAAGCGGGGGGTTCGCCGAGCAGTACTTC. It translates to CASSLSGGFAEQYF. The chain combines TRBV11-3 with TRBJ2-7; 9 bases fit TRBD2. The CDR3 is 14 residues long. CDR1 is SGHNT, CDR2 YENEEA, per germline. Trimming at V came to 2 bases and at J to 6 bases, leaving 5 bases not matched to a gene.

The V call is TRBV2, the J call TRBJ1-1; the D is unclear. Germline assignment: CDR1 SNHLY and CDR2 FYNNEI. V lost 6 bases and J lost 1, with 9 bases in between. This CDR3 contains 13 residues. The CDR3 loop reads CASRPSGNTEAFF. In nucleotides, the CDR3 is TGTGCCAGCAGGCCCTCCGGGAACACTGAAGCTTTCTTT.

V is TRBV2 and J is TRBJ1-2; weak D call: TRBD1 (5 bases). The ends were cut back, 8 bases at V and 7 bases at J, with 20 bases in the middle. This CDR3 spans 14 amino acids. In germline, CDR1 is SNHLY, CDR2 FYNNEI. The CDR3 spells CASVRADPQGGYTF. DNA of the CDR3: TGTGCCAGCGTAAGGGCAGACCCGCAGGGTGGCTACACCTTC.

This clone was detected only once. The chain couples TRBV4-1 to TRBJ1-2, with TRBD1 identical over 8 bases. This CDR3 spans 14 amino acids. Losses at the gene ends were 4 bases for V and 6 bases for J; bases not matched to a gene: 7. Per germline, CDR1 MGHRA and CDR2 YSYEKL. The CDR3 DNA reads TGCGCCAGCAGCCGAGCACAGGGGGACCATGGCTACACCTTC. Amino acids: CASSRAQGDHGYTF.

The rearrangement uses TRBV3-1 (or the pseudogene TRBV3-2) and TRBJ2-5; D possibly corresponds to TRBD2 (6 bases). The CDR3 loop spans 16 amino acids. Trimming stripped 2 bases from V and 3 bases from J, with 16 bases between. Germline V lookup: CDR1 LGHDT, CDR2 YNNKEL (reference sequence). The CDR3 is CASSQTRGSPKETQYF. The CDR3 nucleotides are TGTGCCAGCAGCCAAACACGGGGGAGCCCCAAAGAGACCCAGTACTTC.

The rearrangement uses TRBV3-1 (or the pseudogene TRBV3-2) and TRBJ1-5, with D unclear. Trimming pared 1 base from V and 4 bases from J, leaving 11 bases between. The CDR3 loop spans 15 amino acids. Germline loops: CDR1 LGHDT, CDR2 YNNKEL (reference sequence). CDR3 region: CASSQGALPNQPQHF. In DNA form, the CDR3 reads TGTGCCAGCAGCCAAGGGGCCCTCCCTAATCAGCCCCAGCATTTT.